Each of the 15 T cell receptor beta chains below was sequenced from the same sample in a study of cytomegalovirus exposure and HLA in healthy donors. The table came from immunoSEQ multiplex PCR; TCRdb's copy has only in-frame clones and leaves some out. The sample contains approximately 200,000 clones, around nine tenths of which appear only once. The specimen was PBMCs. The receptor source for this set is a woman aged 18-29 years in good health and CMV-seronegative.

The chain recombines TRBV5-6 with TRBJ2-3; the D gene is possibly TRBD1 (5 bases). Germline V lookup: CDR1 SGHDT, CDR2 YYEEEE. This CDR3 region has 15 residues. V gave up 4 bases and J gave up 3 bases, with 15 bases separating them. The CDR3 DNA reads as TGTGCCAGCAGCCCAAGGGGTAGAAGGACAGATACGCAGTATTTT. Protein product: CASSPRGRRTDTQYF.

J is TRBJ2-7 and V is TRBV30; 7 nucleotides line up with TRBD1. V shed 3 bases, J shed 4 bases, and the junction held 12 bases outside the gene matches. Germline assignment: CDR1 GTSNPN and CDR2 SVGIG (reference sequence). The CDR3 has 15 residues. DNA of the CDR3: TGTGCCTGGAGGCTAAGGGGACAGCTAAGTTACGAGCAGTACTTC. Amino acid sequence: CAWRLRGQLSYEQYF.

CDR3 sequence: CASSRRARETQYF. The DNA of the CDR3 is TGTGCCAGCTCACGTCGAGCTCGCGAGACCCAGTACTTC. The chain links TRBV18 to TRBJ2-5; D is unclear. CDR3 length equals 13 residues. The V gene lost 4 bases and the J gene lost 5 bases, with 11 bases spanning the gap. Germline values: CDR1 KGHSH, CDR2 LQKENI. The full variable domain, with the rest looked up from reference TRBV18 and TRBJ2-5, is NAGVMQNPRHLVRRRGQEARLRCSPMKGHSHVYWYRQLPEEGLKFMVYLQKENIIDESGMPKERFSAEFPKEGPSILRIQQVVRGDSAAYFCASSRRARETQYFGPGTRLLVL.

The CDR3 is CASSEEGSTGYTEAFF. The CDR3 DNA reads as TGTGCCAGCAGTGAAGAAGGCTCGACAGGGTATACTGAAGCTTTCTTT. This chain links TRBV6-1 with TRBJ1-1; 7 bases are shared with TRBD1. The CDR3 runs 16 residues. Per germline, CDR1 MNHNS and CDR2 SASEGT. The J segment lost 5 bases and the V segment lost 1 base, leaving 10 bases of the junction unmatched.

The CDR3 coding sequence is TGCGCCAGCAGCTTGGATGCCCTTGAGGCCTACAATGAGCAGTTCTTC. As protein: CASSLDALEAYNEQFF. V usage is TRBV5-1 and J usage is TRBJ2-1; no definite D call. The germline V gene has CDR1 SGHRS and CDR2 YFSETQ. The ends were cut back, 0 bases at V and 2 bases at J, with 12 bases in the middle. The CDR3 has 16 amino acids.

The V gene is TRBV19, the J gene TRBJ1-4, with unresolved D. There are 15 residues in the CDR3. V gave up 3 bases and J gave up 2 bases, with 10 bases separating them. Looked up from germline, CDR1 is LNHDA and CDR2 is SQIVND (reference sequence). The CDR3 is CASSIYRATNEKLFF. DNA of the CDR3: TGTGCCAGTAGTATCTACAGAGCCACTAATGAAAAACTGTTTTTT.

This clone showed up just once. The V call is TRBV5-1, the J call TRBJ2-2, with 15 bases that match TRBD2. The germline V gene has CDR1 SGHRS and CDR2 YFSETQ. The CDR3 has 18 amino acids. Trimming at V came to 2 bases and at J to 6 bases, leaving 8 bases not matched to a gene. CDR3 coding DNA: TGCGCCAGCAGCTTTGAACCGGGACTAGCGGGAGGTTCCGGGGAGCTGTTTTTT. Translating gives CASSFEPGLAGGSGELFF.

In DNA, the CDR3 is TGTGCCAGCAGCATACAGGGGAGTCATGAAAAACTGTTTTTT. It yields the protein CASSIQGSHEKLFF. The rearrangement uses TRBV11-2 and TRBJ1-4; 7 bases are a match to TRBD1. Germline V gene sequence: CDR1 SGHAT, CDR2 FQNNGV. The CDR3 has 14 amino acids. With 5 bases clipped from V and 6 bases from J, the junction kept 6 bases outside the gene matches. Full variable domain (outside the CDR3, taken from reference TRBV11-2 and TRBJ1-4): EAGVAQSPRYKIIEKRQSVAFWCNPISGHATLYWYQQILGQGPKLLIQFQNNGVVDDSQLPKDRFSAERLKGVDSTLKIQPAKLEDSAVYLCASSIQGSHEKLFFGSGTQLSVL.

The chain carries TRBV27 and TRBJ2-1; 14 nucleotides align to TRBD2. The V gene's germline CDR1 is MNHEY and CDR2 SMNVEV (reference sequence). V lost 4 bases to trimming and J lost 7 bases; unmatched junction nucleotides: 12. This CDR3 region has 18 residues. The CDR3 nucleotides are TGTGCCAGCAGTTCTTACGGGACTAGCGGGAGAATAAATAATGAGCAGTTCTTC. This codes for CASSSYGTSGRINNEQFF.

This clone was seen only once. V gene TRBV19 combines with J gene TRBJ2-5; D might be TRBD1 (6 bases). Germline CDR1 reads LNHDA; CDR2 reads SQIVND (reference sequence). The CDR3 runs to 15 residues. The germline V and J ends were trimmed by 4 bases and 5 bases, with 17 bases remaining between them. The CDR3 region has the DNA TGTGCCAGTAGTAACACGAAAACAGGGCGGGAGACCCAGTACTTC. Its translation is CASSNTKTGRETQYF.

The chain links TRBV4-1 to TRBJ1-3; D not certain. Trimming shortened V by 5 bases and J by 0 bases, and 8 bases separated the two germline ends. The germline CDR1 and CDR2 sequences are MGHRA and YSYEKL. The CDR3 contains 14 residues. CDR3 loop: CASSFRSSGNTIYF. The CDR3 nucleotides read TGCGCCAGCAGCTTCCGGAGCTCTGGAAACACCATATATTTT.

The rearrangement links TRBV6-6 to TRBJ2-5; 9 positions match TRBD2. CDR3 length equals 16 residues. The germline gives CDR1 MNHNY, CDR2 SVGAGI (reference sequence). V gave up 2 bases and J gave up 4 bases; unmatched junction bases: 8. CDR3 DNA sequence: TGTGCCAGCAGTTACGGGGAGAATAGCGGGAGAGAGACCCAGTACTTC. It encodes CASSYGENSGRETQYF.

J is TRBJ1-1 and V is TRBV7-9; D is perhaps TRBD1 (6 bases). Germline lookup yields CDR1 SEHNR and CDR2 FQNEAQ (reference sequence). V dropped 4 bases and J dropped 1 base, with 10 bases sitting between them. This CDR3 has 14 amino acids. CDR3 amino acids: CASSWTVQNTEAFF. The CDR3 DNA follows: TGTGCCAGCAGCTGGACAGTTCAGAACACTGAAGCTTTCTTT.

This clone was observed once. The V call is TRBV6-1, the J call TRBJ2-7; maybe TRBD2 (6 bases). This CDR3 comprises 14 residues. The V gene lost 8 bases and the J gene lost 7 bases, with 21 bases spanning the gap. Germline V gives CDR1 MNHNS, CDR2 SASEGT. The CDR3: CASLLGGRLGEQYF. The CDR3 bases are TGTGCCAGCCTGTTGGGGGGTCGTTTGGGGGAGCAGTACTTC.

The chain couples TRBV27 to TRBJ2-1; 9 bases match TRBD2. This CDR3 region has 15 residues. Unmatched junction bases numbered 7, after V lost 0 bases and J lost 10 bases. Germline values: CDR1 MNHEY, CDR2 SMNVEV (reference sequence). The CDR3 nucleotides are TGTGCCAGCAGTTTATCTAGCGGGAGTCGGTGGGAGCAGTTCTTC. Its translation is CASSLSSGSRWEQFF.